The text below deals with one T cell receptor (beta chain). Its antigen is currently unknown. Peripheral blood and lesional scalp punch biopsies were taken from alopecia areata patients. Isolated RNA was reverse transcribed into cDNA used as the sequencing template. Using immunoSEQ multiplex PCR, the repertoire was profiled, and TCRdb retains in-frame clones only, with some absent. This table has around 200,000 clones, roughly 60% appearing once. The sample belongs to a study of CD8+ T cells in alopecia areata. Across the whole study: Treatment ran 6 to 18 months, with 6 months of follow-up afterward.

Findings and caveats of the study: The study found TCR sharing across patients less clear than in mice, possibly for HLA reasons.

Per the germline V gene, CDR1 is LGHNA and CDR2 is YSLEER. The CDR3 totals 14 residues. V was pared by 3 bases and J by 6 bases, with 7 bases of the junction left unmatched. The receptor comes from a human donor with alopecia areata. This sequence joins TRBV4-3 and TRBJ1-1; 7 bases are a match to TRBD1. The sequences come from CD4+ T cells sorted from blood, collected at week 0. The CDR3 here is CASSHEGAESEAFF. The CDR3 bases are TGCGCCAGCAGCCATGAGGGGGCCGAGTCTGAAGCTTTCTTT.